This TCR beta chain was found in a study of chemoradiotherapy in HPV16-positive cancers. Overall study: Functional T-cell assays on a couple of HPV16-positive patients' cells defined candidate HPV-specific clones and common TCR motifs.

V gave up 6 bases and J gave up 2 bases; unmatched junction bases: 8. Germline lookup yields CDR1 MDHEN and CDR2 SYDVKM. The CDR3 extends over 15 amino acids. A note on this clone: The antigen is undetermined.

Over chemoradiotherapy, repertoires were sampled more than once. Study-level points and caveats: HPV-specific T cells were functionally defined from only a couple of HPV16-positive patients. Candidate HPV-specific clones and E7-related TCR motifs grew in tumor during treatment.

Measured with immunoSEQ multiplex PCR; TCRdb has only the in-frame clones, and not every one. This table has some 19,000 clones, about 90% appearing once. The source is a human donor with HPV-associated anogenital cancer. The genes are TRBV28 and TRBJ2-7, with 9 bases identical to TRBD1. The sequenced sample was blood, obtained from a patient who underwent chemoradiotherapy. In DNA, the CDR3 is TGTGCCAGCAGCACAGACAGGGGGATCCCCTACGAGCAGTACTTC. Protein: CASSTDRGIPYEQYF.